A single sample gave rise to the 17 T cell receptor beta chains below, sequenced in a study of cytomegalovirus exposure and HLA in healthy donors. The PCR used 60 Vbeta and 13 Jbeta primers. Only in-frame clones appear in the TCRdb table, and some are missing; sequencing was by immunoSEQ multiplex PCR. The sample consists of about 160,000 clones, around 76% of them appearing once. Specimen: PBMCs. The receptors were sampled from a woman in her forties in good health and CMV-seronegative.

V and J are TRBV5-1 and TRBJ2-1; 12 positions match TRBD2. The CDR3 spans 15 residues. CDR1 and CDR2 (germline): SGHRS, YFSETQ. V lost 3 bases, J lost 6 bases, and 4 bases stayed unmatched. The CDR3 coding sequence is TGCGCCAGCAGCTATCGGACTAGCGGGATCAATGAGCAGTTCTTC. It is translated as CASSYRTSGINEQFF.

The genes are TRBV13 and TRBJ1-1, with unresolved D. The CDR3 sequence is 14 residues long. In germline, CDR1 is PRHDT, CDR2 FYEKMQ (reference sequence). The V and J ends lost 5 bases and 5 bases respectively, with 15 bases between them. DNA for the CDR3: TGTGCCAGCAGCCCCCCGGGTTTGGAAACTGAAGCTTTCTTT. This sequence encodes CASSPPGLETEAFF.

This chain uses TRBV6-1 with TRBJ1-1, with 7 nucleotides matching TRBD1. Trimming took 7 bases from V and 2 from J; bases not matched to a gene: 10. CDR3 length: 15 amino acids. Per the germline V gene, CDR1 is MNHNS and CDR2 is SASEGT. The chain's CDR3 is CASTYLDRSNTEAFF. In DNA form, the CDR3 reads TGTGCCAGCACTTATCTGGACAGGAGCAACACTGAAGCTTTCTTT.

V is TRBV5-5 and J is TRBJ1-5, with a weak D call TRBD1 (5 bases). V lost 0 bases and J lost 7, with 14 bases in between. The CDR3 totals 15 residues. CDR1 is SGHKS and CDR2 is YYEKEE in the germline V gene (reference sequence). CDR3: CASSLGPQGEQPQHF. The DNA of the CDR3 is TGTGCCAGCAGCTTGGGCCCCCAGGGTGAACAGCCCCAGCATTTT.

The rearrangement links TRBV27 to TRBJ2-7; no clear D. The CDR3 contains 17 residues. The V end was cut by 2 bases, the J end by 4 bases, with 21 bases between. Germline V CDR1 and CDR2: MNHEY, SMNVEV (reference sequence). DNA of the CDR3: TGTGCCAGCAGTTTAGCCAAAGACTCCTGGAATAGGTACGAGCAGTACTTC. This sequence encodes CASSLAKDSWNRYEQYF.

The chain has TRBV7-9 and TRBJ1-1; unclear D gene. V dropped 1 base and J dropped 1 base, with 10 bases sitting between them. Germline V lookup: CDR1 SEHNR, CDR2 FQNEAQ (reference sequence). CDR3 length: 15 amino acids. Here the CDR3 DNA reads TGTGCCAGCAGCTTAGGGGCCCTGGGGAACACTGAAGCTTTCTTT. Translating it yields CASSLGALGNTEAFF.

The chain recombines TRBV5-1 with TRBJ2-5, with 9 nucleotides matching TRBD2. TRBJ2-7 explains the end of the DNA better; the J call may be wrong. The CDR3 runs to 15 residues. Per the germline V gene, CDR1 is SGHRS and CDR2 is YFSETQ. DNA of the CDR3: TGCGCCAGCAGCTTGAAGTCTAGCGGGAACAACGAGCAGTACTTC. Translating it yields CASSLKSSGNNEQYF.

This rearrangement joins TRBV2 to TRBJ1-1; TRBD1 is a possible D gene (5 bases). Germline loops: CDR1 SNHLY, CDR2 FYNNEI. Trimming took off 5 bases at V and 1 base at J, with 5 bases between the two ends. The CDR3 is 12 residues long. CDR3 sequence: CASSTGNTEAFF. The CDR3 DNA reads as TGTGCCAGCAGTACAGGGAACACTGAAGCTTTCTTT.

V usage is TRBV2 and J usage is TRBJ2-1, with D unclear. The CDR3 has 16 amino acids. Germline values: CDR1 SNHLY, CDR2 FYNNEI. Trimming stripped 5 bases from V and 1 base from J, with 15 bases between. CDR3 region: CASSRELTQSYNEQFF. In DNA, the CDR3 is TGTGCCAGCAGTCGAGAACTAACTCAATCCTACAATGAGCAGTTCTTC.

The genes are TRBV15 and TRBJ2-5; the match to TRBD1 covers 9 bases. Germline V gives CDR1 LNHNV, CDR2 YYDKDF (reference sequence). The length of the CDR3 is 15 residues. V gave up 5 bases and J gave up 5 bases; unmatched junction bases: 9. CDR3 nucleotides: TGTGCCACCAGCCGTTCCCTGACAGGGGGGGAGACCCAGTACTTC. Protein sequence: CATSRSLTGGETQYF.

This clone was counted only a few times. The chain has TRBV5-1 and TRBJ2-7, with D perhaps matching TRBD1 (5 bases). The V end was cut by 0 bases, the J end by 4 bases, with 5 bases between. The CDR3 runs 12 residues. From germline, CDR1 is SGHRS and CDR2 YFSETQ. The chain's CDR3 is CASSLDRYEQYF. In nucleotides, the CDR3 is TGCGCCAGCAGCTTGGACAGGTACGAGCAGTACTTC.

The chain is built from TRBV30 and TRBJ1-3, with D tentatively TRBD1 (5 bases). CDR1 is GTSNPN and CDR2 is SVGIG in the germline V gene (reference sequence). The germline V and J ends were trimmed by 3 bases and 0 bases, with 9 bases remaining between them. The CDR3 runs 14 residues. The CDR3 nucleotides read TGTGCCTGGAGAGCGGGGGTCTCTGGAAACACCATATATTTT. Translation gives CAWRAGVSGNTIYF.

The V call is TRBV5-1, the J call TRBJ2-1; 8 bases match TRBD1. The V gene's germline CDR1 is SGHRS and CDR2 YFSETQ. J gave up 6 bases and V 2 bases, and 1 base lay outside the gene matches. CDR3 length equals 13 residues. CDR3 in amino acids: CASSFTGGNEQFF. The DNA for the CDR3 is TGCGCCAGCAGCTTTACAGGGGGCAATGAGCAGTTCTTC. Full variable domain (outside the CDR3, taken from reference TRBV5-1 and TRBJ2-1): KAGVTQTPRYLIKTRGQQVTLSCSPISGHRSVSWYQQTPGQGLQFLFEYFSETQRNKGNFPGRFSGRQFSNSRSEMNVSTLELGDSALYLCASSFTGGNEQFFGPGTRLTVL.

The CDR3 DNA sequence: TGTGCCAGCAGCTCATACTATGGCTACACCTTC. Protein product: CASSSYYGYTF. The V gene is TRBV5-6, the J gene TRBJ1-2; the D is unclear. CDR3 length: 11 amino acids. Germline loops: CDR1 SGHDT, CDR2 YYEEEE. Trimming shortened V by 3 bases and J by 3 bases, and 3 bases separated the two germline ends. Combining the CDR3 with reference TRBV5-6 and TRBJ1-2 gives the whole variable domain DAGVTQSPTHLIKTRGQQVTLRCSPKSGHDTVSWYQQALGQGPQFIFQYYEEEERQRGNFPDRFSGHQFPNYSSELNVNALLLGDSALYLCASSSYYGYTFGSGTRLTVV.

The chain couples TRBV30 to TRBJ1-6; D is unclear. V dropped 4 bases and J dropped 4 bases, with 5 bases sitting between them. The CDR3 sequence is 12 residues long. Germline CDR1 and CDR2: GTSNPN and SVGIG (reference sequence). The CDR3 bases are TGTGCCTGGACGGAGTATAATTCACCCCTCCACTTT. Its translation is CAWTEYNSPLHF.

The chain uses TRBV6-1 and TRBJ1-3; D not resolved. CDR3 length: 13 residues. CDR1 and CDR2 (germline): MNHNS, SASEGT. Trimming pared 2 bases from V and 7 bases from J, leaving 9 bases between. As DNA, the CDR3 is TGTGCCAGCAGTGAACACTCCCTGAACACCATATATTTT. Encoded protein: CASSEHSLNTIYF.

This chain joins TRBV19 and TRBJ2-1, with TRBD2 matching 9 bases. Looked up from germline, CDR1 is LNHDA and CDR2 is SQIVND (reference sequence). V dropped 3 bases and J dropped 9; count of bases not matched to a gene: 9. The CDR3 is 15 residues long. Here the CDR3 reads CASSMNRAGGVEQFF. DNA of the CDR3: TGTGCCAGTAGTATGAATCGGGCGGGAGGGGTTGAGCAGTTCTTC. The variable domain in full, completed from reference TRBV19 and TRBJ2-1, reads DGGITQSPKYLFRKEGQNVTLSCEQNLNHDAMYWYRQDPGQGLRLIYYSQIVNDFQKGDIAEGYSVSREKKESFPLTVTSAQKNPTAFYLCASSMNRAGGVEQFFGPGTRLTVL.